These 19 T cell receptor beta chains originate from one sample sequenced in a study of shared clonotypes between healthy human individuals. Repertoires were generated with immunoSEQ multiplex PCR, while TCRdb's copy carries only in-frame clones and drops some. The repertoire holds about 480,000 clones, about 80% seen once, with around 12% in the top ten. Input material: PBMCs. The origin of the receptors is a woman aged 40 to 50 in good health. Some clones in this sample may be carry-over from other donors' samples.

In this sample, this clone turned up once. This sequence joins TRBV6-5 and TRBJ2-1; D gene uncertain. This CDR3 contains 15 residues. The V end lost 2 bases, the J end lost 1 base, and 9 bases lay between the germline ends. The germline CDR1 and CDR2 sequences are MNHEY and SVGAGI. The CDR3 region is CASSYDIESYNEQFF. In nucleotides, the CDR3 is TGTGCCAGCAGTTACGACATCGAATCCTACAATGAGCAGTTCTTC.

The chain combines TRBV7-2 with TRBJ1-1; possibly TRBD1 for D (5 bases). The germline gives CDR1 SGHTA, CDR2 FQGNSA. The V gene lost 6 bases and the J gene lost 3 bases, with 23 bases spanning the gap. There are 17 residues in the CDR3. The CDR3 DNA is TGTGCCAGCAGGACCGCAGGGTTTACGAACAGGTACACTGAAGCTTTCTTT. Translated: CASRTAGFTNRYTEAFF.

The DNA of the CDR3 is TGTGCCAGCAGCGTAGGAGGAGGAGGCGCAGATACGCAGTATTTT. Translating gives CASSVGGGGADTQYF. The rearrangement links TRBV9 to TRBJ2-3; D perhaps matches TRBD2 (5 bases). Germline V lookup: CDR1 SGDLS, CDR2 YYNGEE. Trimming shortened V by 0 bases and J by 4 bases, and 12 bases separated the two germline ends. This CDR3 has 15 residues.

This chain links TRBV6-1 with TRBJ2-7; D not certain. From germline, CDR1 is MNHNS and CDR2 SASEGT. This CDR3 comprises 11 residues. V was pared by 4 bases and J by 2 bases, with 3 bases between. The DNA of the CDR3 is TGTGCCAGCAGTGTCCCCTACGAGCAGTACTTC. As protein: CASSVPYEQYF.

This chain joins TRBV30 and TRBJ2-6, with D perhaps matching TRBD1 or TRBD2 (5 bases each). Germline lookup yields CDR1 GTSNPN and CDR2 SVGIG (reference sequence). This CDR3 spans 18 amino acids. The V end was cut by 1 base, the J end by 1 base, with 17 bases between. The DNA for the CDR3 is TGTGCCTGGAGTGAGATGGGACGGAAGATATCTGGGGCCAACGTCCTGACTTTC. It is translated as CAWSEMGRKISGANVLTF.

This clone has at least ten counts. Additional DNA sequences in this sample encode the identical CDR3. V is TRBV19 and J is TRBJ2-1, with TRBD2 matching over 7 bases. CDR3 length equals 15 residues. J gave up 2 bases and V 3 bases, and 4 bases lay outside the gene matches. CDR1 and CDR2 from the germline V gene are LNHDA and SQIVND (reference sequence). The CDR3 DNA follows: TGTGCCAGTAGTATTTCAGGACTAGCCTACAATGAGCAGTTCTTC. Translating gives CASSISGLAYNEQFF.

The J gene is TRBJ2-2, the V gene TRBV7-9; D is tentatively TRBD1 or TRBD2 (5 bases each). Germline V gene lookup returns CDR1 SEHNR and CDR2 FQNEAQ (reference sequence). V lost 1 base and J 0 bases, leaving 6 bases between the germline ends. This CDR3 comprises 15 residues. CDR3 loop: CASSLGGANTGELFF. The CDR3 DNA sequence: TGTGCCAGCAGCTTAGGAGGGGCGAACACCGGGGAGCTGTTTTTT.

This clone has just a few counts. V and J are TRBV4-2 and TRBJ1-1; D is uncertain. V was shortened by 3 bases and J by 4 bases, with 9 bases between the two germline ends. Germline V gene sequence: CDR1 LGHNA, CDR2 YNFKEQ. The CDR3 runs 13 residues. DNA for the CDR3: TGTGCCAGCAGCCACGGGTGGGCCACTGAAGCTTTCTTT. The encoded protein is CASSHGWATEAFF.

CDR3 coding DNA: TGTGCCTGGAATCGGGGGAGCTCCTACAATGAGCAGTTCTTC. Translation gives CAWNRGSSYNEQFF. The chain joins TRBV30 to TRBJ2-1, with a tentative D call TRBD2 (6 bases). Germline values: CDR1 GTSNPN, CDR2 SVGIG (reference sequence). The V end was cut by 4 bases, the J end by 0 bases, with 10 bases between. The length of the CDR3 is 14 residues.

This chain connects TRBV7-2 to TRBJ1-1, with D possibly being TRBD1 (5 bases). V was shortened by 1 base and J by 5 bases, with 8 bases between the two germline ends. The CDR3 runs 13 residues. CDR1 is SGHTA and CDR2 is FQGNSA in the germline V gene. The DNA for the CDR3 is TGTGCCAGCAGCTTAGTACAGGTTACTGAAGCTTTCTTT. This codes for CASSLVQVTEAFF.

J is TRBJ2-7 and V is TRBV18; D perhaps matches TRBD2 (6 bases). The CDR3 has 14 residues. CDR1 is KGHSH, CDR2 LQKENI, per germline. Trimming removed 3 bases from V and 3 bases from J, with 12 bases in between. CDR3 coding DNA: TGTGCCAGCTCACCGAGTGGGCGGGACTACGAGCAGTACTTC. Protein sequence: CASSPSGRDYEQYF.

This clone has at least ten counts. This chain connects TRBV2 to TRBJ2-3; a possible D gene is TRBD2 (6 bases). Trimming took 8 bases from V and 6 from J, leaving 15 bases between them. The CDR3 loop spans 13 amino acids. CDR1 is SNHLY and CDR2 is FYNNEI in the germline V gene. The CDR3 is CASAGSAWDTQYF. The CDR3, as DNA: TGTGCCAGCGCCGGGAGTGCTTGGGATACGCAGTATTTT.

With regard to this clone: Other DNA sequences within the sample encode an identical CDR3. V gene TRBV2 combines with J gene TRBJ2-1; no clear D gene. The CDR3 covers 11 residues. Germline V gives CDR1 SNHLY, CDR2 FYNNEI. The V end was cut by 3 bases, the J end by 3 bases, with 0 bases between. The CDR3 region is CASSDYNEQFF. DNA for the CDR3: TGTGCCAGCAGTGACTACAATGAGCAGTTCTTC.

This CDR3 is CASSLSSYGYTF. Here the CDR3 DNA reads TGCGCCAGCAGCTTATCGAGCTATGGCTACACCTTC. The chain couples TRBV5-1 to TRBJ1-2; D gene ambiguous. The germline V gene has CDR1 SGHRS and CDR2 YFSETQ. The CDR3 has 12 residues. Trimming left V 2 bases short and J 4 bases short, with 6 bases between.

The rearrangement links TRBV30 to TRBJ2-5, with 7 bases lining up with TRBD2. The J call may be mistaken, given a closer DNA end match to TRBJ2-7. The germline V gene has CDR1 GTSNPN and CDR2 SVGIG (reference sequence). The length of the CDR3 is 15 residues. The CDR3 spells CAWSGQAGVAYEQYF. CDR3 in DNA: TGTGCCTGGAGTGGTCAGGCGGGAGTTGCCTACGAGCAGTACTTC.

The V gene is TRBV5-1, the J gene TRBJ2-7, with 11 bases fitting TRBD2. J was trimmed by 5 bases and V by 2 bases; bases with no gene match: 3. Germline CDR1 and CDR2: SGHRS and YFSETQ. The CDR3 covers 14 residues. The CDR3 bases are TGCGCCAGCAGCTTTAGCGGGAGGGAAGACGAGCAGTACTTC. This encodes CASSFSGREDEQYF.

Concerning this clone itself: An end of the junction differs from the germline gene, which may be a read error. This sequence joins TRBV18 and TRBJ2-2; 11 nucleotides align to TRBD2. Germline-derived CDR1 and CDR2 are KGHSH and LQKENI. The CDR3 totals 15 residues. CDR3 DNA: TGTGCCAGCACACCACTAGCGGGAGACACCGGGGAGCTGTTTTTT. Amino acids: CASTPLAGDTGELFF.

The chain employs TRBV7-2 and TRBJ1-1; D possibly corresponds to TRBD1 (5 bases). The CDR3 runs 15 residues. CDR1 and CDR2 (germline): SGHTA, FQGNSA. Trimming removed 1 base at V and 5 bases at J, with 14 bases between. CDR3 sequence reads: CASSLGGGRETEAFF. The CDR3 region has the DNA TGTGCCAGCAGCTTAGGGGGCGGGAGGGAAACTGAAGCTTTCTTT.

The V call is TRBV29-1, the J call TRBJ2-1; the match to TRBD2 covers 16 bases. The length of the CDR3 is 16 residues. CDR1 is SQVTM, CDR2 ANQGSEA, per germline. V shed 8 bases, J shed 3 bases, and the junction held 7 bases outside the gene matches. CDR3 amino acids: CSMTGLAGGVYNEQFF. For the CDR3, the DNA is TGCAGCATGACGGGACTAGCGGGAGGGGTCTACAATGAGCAGTTCTTC.